This T cell receptor beta chain was captured in a study of shared clonotypes between healthy human individuals. Study-wide background: A donor's plate count was three for CD4 naive and three for CD4 memory; CD8 naive had two and CD8 memory one.

Profiled with immunoSEQ multiplex PCR; TCRdb holds only in-frame clones, not every one. The sample comprises just over 2,000,000 clones, approximately 94% of which are singletons, and 0.85% to 1.3% rests with the top ten. The CDR3 consists of 16 residues. The germline CDR1 and CDR2 sequences are MNHEY and SVGAGI. With 0 bases removed from V and 0 bases from J, the gap between germline ends came to 11 bases. CD45RO-negative, CCR7-positively selected cells formed the naive CD8 fraction, excluding terminally differentiated effector memory CD45RA+ cells. Findings of the study overall: Sharing across four donors was highest in naive CD4 (around 5%) and lowest in memory CD8 (0.4%).

For this clone: What it recognizes is unknown.

The sample comprised naive CD8+ T cells sorted from blood. The V call is TRBV6-5, the J call TRBJ1-2, with D uncertain. The clonotype was recovered from a man between 18 and 29 years old in good health. CDR3 bases: TGTGCCAGCAGTTACTCACCCTTAGAAGCTAACTATGGCTACACCTTC. Amino acid sequence: CASSYSPLEANYGYTF.